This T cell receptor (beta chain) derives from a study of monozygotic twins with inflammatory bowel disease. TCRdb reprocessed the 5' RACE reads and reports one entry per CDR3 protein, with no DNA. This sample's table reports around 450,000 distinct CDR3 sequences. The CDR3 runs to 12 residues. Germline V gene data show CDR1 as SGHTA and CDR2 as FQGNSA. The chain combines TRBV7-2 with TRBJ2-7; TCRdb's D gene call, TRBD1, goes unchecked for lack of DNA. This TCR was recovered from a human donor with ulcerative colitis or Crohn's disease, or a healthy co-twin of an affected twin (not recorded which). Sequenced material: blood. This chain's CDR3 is CASSPRAGRRYF.